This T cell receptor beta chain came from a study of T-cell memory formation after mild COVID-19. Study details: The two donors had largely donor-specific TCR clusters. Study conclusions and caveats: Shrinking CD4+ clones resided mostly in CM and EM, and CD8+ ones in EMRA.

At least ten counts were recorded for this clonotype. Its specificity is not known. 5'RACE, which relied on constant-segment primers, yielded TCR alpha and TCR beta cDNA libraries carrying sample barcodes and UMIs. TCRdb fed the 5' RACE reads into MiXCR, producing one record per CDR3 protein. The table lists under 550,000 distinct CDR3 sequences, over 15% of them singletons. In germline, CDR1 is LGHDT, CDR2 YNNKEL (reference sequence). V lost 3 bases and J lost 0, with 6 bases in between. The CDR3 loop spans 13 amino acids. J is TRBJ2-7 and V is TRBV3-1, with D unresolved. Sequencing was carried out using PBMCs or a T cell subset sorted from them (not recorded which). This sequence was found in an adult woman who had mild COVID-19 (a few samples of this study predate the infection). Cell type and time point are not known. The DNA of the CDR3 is TGTGCCAGCAGCCAGGGATACTCCTACGAGCAGTACTTC. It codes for CASSQGYSYEQYF.